The clone carrying this T cell receptor beta chain was recorded many times. Antigen specificity is unknown. The time point: patch test 3, about 24 weeks after DPC sensitization. Treatment given: therapeutic diphenylcyclopropenone sensitization with weekly scalp DPC. This sample is part of a study of human T cells and chemical hapten exposure. At the level of the study: The study lasted roughly 26 weeks, and patients were dosed weekly with diphenylcyclopropenone on the scalp throughout. TCR yield per sample varied, mainly due to pooled library volumes. Findings and caveats of the study: Among TCRs, those above 1 in 1000 frequency were unaffected by DPC sensitization.

The V gene's germline CDR1 is SEHNR and CDR2 FQNEAQ (reference sequence). Trimming took 5 bases from V and 4 from J; bases not matched to a gene: 7. CDR3 length: 15 amino acids. The library tagged each cDNA molecule with unique molecular identifiers. TCRdb re-called the RACE reads through MiXCR, storing one row per CDR3 protein. Of tens of thousands of distinct CDR3 sequences listed, approximately 12% were seen once; the top ten hold 1.4%. The origin of this receptor is a woman between 45 and 65 years old with alopecia areata. Some clones in this sample may be carry-over from other donors' samples. This chain connects TRBV7-9 to TRBJ1-4; TRBD1 agrees at 7 bases. Sample: whole blood, taken in connection with sensitization to the hapten diphenylcyclopropenone (DPC). The DNA for the CDR3 is TGTGCCAGCAGCCCGCGCCGGGACAGTAATGAAAAACTGTTTTTT. Residues: CASSPRRDSNEKLFF.